The next 27 T cell receptor beta chains were all read from a single sample in a study of a mutant IDH1 vaccine in newly diagnosed glioma. Which antigens these TCRs recognize remains unknown. The method was immunoSEQ multiplex PCR; TCRdb's version includes in-frame clones alone and lacks a portion of them. The data show 95,000 to 120,000 clones, roughly 90% seen once. The time point denotes: week 11, during vaccination. Alongside topical imiquimod, each dose of vaccine comprised 300 ug of mutant IDH1 20-mer peptide. The sequencing used PBMCs, collected from a glioma patient whose treatment included an IDH1 peptide vaccine. The receptors stem from a woman aged 45 to 65 with glioma.

CDR3 DNA sequence: TGTGCCACCGGGTACAGGGAAGGGGATGAGCAGTTCTTC. Amino acids: CATGYREGDEQFF. The V and J genes are TRBV2 and TRBJ2-1; TRBD1 might be the D (6 bases). CDR1 and CDR2 from the germline V gene are SNHLY and FYNNEI. This CDR3 spans 13 amino acids. The V end lost 10 bases, the J end lost 8 bases, and 18 bases lay between the germline ends.

In its sample, this clone was seen a few times. This chain uses TRBV30 with TRBJ1-2, with TRBD1 as a possible D gene (5 bases). The CDR3 length is 13 residues. Trimming cost V 5 bases and J 4 bases, with 14 bases left between them. CDR1 is GTSNPN, CDR2 SVGIG, per germline (reference sequence). The CDR3 loop reads CAWVGTAGYGYTF. The CDR3 region has the DNA TGTGCCTGGGTGGGGACCGCGGGCTATGGCTACACCTTC.

V usage is TRBV7-6 and J usage is TRBJ2-1; D may be TRBD2 (5 bases). Trimming removed 2 bases from V and 9 bases from J, with 11 bases in between. The CDR3 totals 13 residues. The germline V gene has CDR1 SGHVS and CDR2 FNYEAQ. The CDR3 reads CASSLSDRGEQFF. CDR3 nucleotides: TGTGCCAGCAGCTTATCAGATCGGGGTGAGCAGTTCTTC.

CDR3 DNA: TGTGCCAGCAGCTTATCCCTGCAGGGCAATCAGCCCCAGCATTTT. Translated: CASSLSLQGNQPQHF. The chain links TRBV7-8 to TRBJ1-5, with D unclear. V was cut by 2 bases and J by 2 bases, with 10 bases left in between. The germline CDR1 and CDR2 sequences are SGHVS and FQNEAQ. This CDR3 has 15 amino acids.

This clone appeared a single time. The V and J genes are TRBV6-5 and TRBJ1-2; D is uncertain. Trimming removed 2 bases at V and 2 bases at J, with 12 bases between. The CDR3 has 15 amino acids. The germline CDR1 and CDR2 sequences are MNHEY and SVGAGI. The CDR3: CASSYSHSENYGYTF. The CDR3 nucleotides are TGTGCCAGCAGTTACAGTCACAGCGAGAACTATGGCTACACCTTC.

V and J are TRBV7-6 and TRBJ2-5; 8 positions match TRBD1. Germline CDR1 reads SGHVS; CDR2 reads FNYEAQ. The CDR3 length is 15 residues. The ends lost 6 bases at V and 4 bases at J; junction bases unmatched: 10. The CDR3 DNA is TGTGCCAGCAGTAAAAGGACAGGGTGGGGAGAGACCCAGTACTTC. Translated, it gives CASSKRTGWGETQYF.

V is TRBV2 and J is TRBJ1-4; 11 bases align to TRBD1. V lost 7 bases to trimming and J lost 8 bases; unmatched junction nucleotides: 6. Germline V gene data show CDR1 as SNHLY and CDR2 as FYNNEI. This CDR3 has 14 residues. The chain's CDR3 is CASTPGQGEEKLFF. The CDR3 bases are TGTGCCAGCACCCCGGGACAGGGGGAAGAAAAACTGTTTTTT.

This clone has only a few counts. The CDR3 coding sequence is TGCGCCAGCAGTGAGTCTTCGGGACTAGCTTACGAGCAGTACTTC. Protein product: CASSESSGLAYEQYF. The chain combines TRBV10-2 with TRBJ2-7, with 9 bases identical to TRBD2. The V gene's germline CDR1 is WSHSY and CDR2 SAAADI. The CDR3 totals 15 residues. J was trimmed by 4 bases and V by 0 bases; bases with no gene match: 4.

The chain recombines TRBV11-1 with TRBJ2-2; 16 nucleotides align to TRBD2. V trimming: 5 bases; J trimming: 2 bases; junction bases outside the gene matches: 8. This CDR3 is 19 amino acids long. Germline lookup yields CDR1 SGHAT and CDR2 FQDESV (reference sequence). CDR3 protein: CASSRLGLAGGHNTGELFF. DNA for the CDR3: TGTGCCAGCAGCCGACTGGGACTAGCGGGAGGGCATAACACCGGGGAGCTGTTTTTT.

The J gene is TRBJ2-7, the V gene TRBV27, with a possible D match to TRBD1 (6 bases). Germline lookup yields CDR1 MNHEY and CDR2 SMNVEV (reference sequence). V lost 3 bases and J lost 11, with 14 bases in between. CDR3 length equals 12 residues. CDR3 sequence reads: CASSFLGASEYF. The CDR3 region has the DNA TGTGCCAGCAGTTTCTTGGGGGCCTCCGAGTACTTC.

The V and J genes are TRBV6-5 and TRBJ1-4; D is unclear. Per the germline V gene, CDR1 is MNHEY and CDR2 is SVGAGI. Trimming shortened V by 4 bases and J by 9 bases, and 12 bases separated the two germline ends. CDR3 size: 13 residues. This chain's CDR3 is CASSLGFGKKLFF. CDR3 nucleotide sequence: TGTGCCAGCAGTTTGGGGTTCGGGAAAAAACTGTTTTTT.

The genes are TRBV19 and TRBJ2-7; 7 bases align to TRBD2. The ends lost 3 bases at V and 6 bases at J; junction bases unmatched: 5. The length of the CDR3 is 13 residues. CDR1 is LNHDA, CDR2 SQIVND, per germline (reference sequence). CDR3 in amino acids: CASSISPGGEQYF. Written as DNA, the CDR3 is TGTGCCAGTAGTATCAGTCCGGGGGGCGAGCAGTACTTC. Combining the CDR3 with reference TRBV19 and TRBJ2-7 gives the whole variable domain DGGITQSPKYLFRKEGQNVTLSCEQNLNHDAMYWYRQDPGQGLRLIYYSQIVNDFQKGDIAEGYSVSREKKESFPLTVTSAQKNPTAFYLCASSISPGGEQYFGPGTRLTVT.

The V and J genes are TRBV30 and TRBJ2-7, with TRBD2 identical over 13 bases. With 3 bases clipped from V and 2 bases from J, the junction kept 13 bases outside the gene matches. The CDR3 sequence is 18 residues long. CDR1 is GTSNPN, CDR2 SVGIG, per germline (reference sequence). In nucleotides, the CDR3 is TGTGCCTGGAGCCTCGGGACTAGCGGGATCTACGTTACCTACGAGCAGTACTTC. This codes for CAWSLGTSGIYVTYEQYF.

The J gene is TRBJ2-7, the V gene TRBV18; weak D call: TRBD1 (5 bases). V gave up 3 bases and J gave up 6 bases, with 15 bases separating them. This CDR3 has 14 residues. Germline CDR1 KGHSH, CDR2 LQKENI. The CDR3 sequence is CASSPMNSGSEQYF. CDR3 bases: TGTGCCAGCTCACCTATGAACTCAGGGTCCGAGCAGTACTTC.

The chain combines TRBV19 with TRBJ1-5, with a possible D match to TRBD1 (6 bases). Germline values: CDR1 LNHDA, CDR2 SQIVND (reference sequence). The CDR3 is made up of 16 amino acids. Trimming pared 1 base from V and 1 base from J, leaving 11 bases between. The CDR3 protein is CASSIVGGASNQPQHF. The CDR3 bases are TGTGCCAGTAGTATAGTTGGGGGCGCCAGCAATCAGCCCCAGCATTTT.

The chain couples TRBV28 to TRBJ2-3; 9 bases match TRBD2. Germline assignment: CDR1 MDHEN and CDR2 SYDVKM. CDR3 size: 14 residues. The ends lost 7 bases at V and 6 bases at J; junction bases unmatched: 8. The CDR3, as DNA: TGTGCCAGCAACAGGGGCGGGAGGGCCGATACGCAGTATTTT. Protein sequence: CASNRGGRADTQYF.

The chain joins TRBV28 to TRBJ2-7; 10 bases are a match to TRBD1. The CDR3 loop spans 16 amino acids. V lost 5 bases to trimming and J lost 7 bases; unmatched junction nucleotides: 14. Germline-derived CDR1 and CDR2 are MDHEN and SYDVKM. This chain's CDR3 is CASSPGTGAPRGEQYF. DNA of the CDR3: TGTGCCAGCAGTCCCGGGACAGGGGCCCCCCGTGGAGAGCAGTACTTC.

The J gene is TRBJ2-1, the V gene TRBV7-3; 13 nucleotides agree with TRBD2. The V gene end was trimmed by 5 bases and the J gene end by 6 bases; junction bases not matched to a gene: 4. This CDR3 has 15 residues. Germline V lookup: CDR1 SGHTA, CDR2 FQGTGA. In nucleotides, the CDR3 is TGTGCCAGCAGCCCGACTAGCGGGAGGTTCAATGAGCAGTTCTTC. It codes for CASSPTSGRFNEQFF.

This chain joins TRBV19 and TRBJ1-5; D not certain. There are 14 residues in the CDR3. The V gene lost 5 bases and the J gene lost 3 bases, with 11 bases spanning the gap. Germline CDR1 is LNHDA and CDR2 is SQIVND (reference sequence). CDR3 loop: CASSYSEDNQPQHF. DNA of the CDR3: TGTGCCAGTAGTTACTCAGAGGACAATCAGCCCCAGCATTTT.

Notes on this clone: The sample holds other DNA sequences that translate to the same CDR3. The V and J genes are TRBV6-1 and TRBJ2-1, with 10 bases matching TRBD2. The germline V gene encodes CDR1 MNHNS and CDR2 SASEGT. Trimming cost V 6 bases and J 3 bases; bases outside gene matches: 5. CDR3 length equals 15 residues. The CDR3 loop is CASRIAGGSYNEQFF. CDR3 bases: TGTGCCAGCAGGATAGCGGGAGGTAGCTACAATGAGCAGTTCTTC.

The chain joins TRBV12-2 to TRBJ2-1; the table names TRBD2, a call not compared with the DNA. TRBV12-2 is given as a pseudogene. The CDR3 covers 17 residues. CDR3 nucleotides: TGTGCAAGTCGCTTAGAGCTGGCGGGAGCTACCTACAATGAGCAGTTCTTC. As protein: CASRLELAGATYNEQFF.

This sequence joins TRBV18 and TRBJ2-1, with 9 bases that match TRBD2. In germline, CDR1 is KGHSH, CDR2 LQKENI. The J segment lost 4 bases and the V segment lost 3 bases, leaving 4 bases of the junction unmatched. The CDR3 extends over 15 amino acids. CDR3 in amino acids: CASSPLAGIYNEQFF. Here the CDR3 DNA reads TGTGCCAGCTCACCTCTAGCGGGAATTTACAATGAGCAGTTCTTC. The whole variable domain, remainder taken from reference TRBV18 and TRBJ2-1, is NAGVMQNPRHLVRRRGQEARLRCSPMKGHSHVYWYRQLPEEGLKFMVYLQKENIIDESGMPKERFSAEFPKEGPSILRIQQVVRGDSAAYFCASSPLAGIYNEQFFGPGTRLTVL.

The gene calls are TRBV18 and TRBJ2-2; TRBD2 matches at 12 bases. Germline V CDR1 and CDR2: KGHSH, LQKENI. The CDR3 totals 14 residues. The V gene end was trimmed by 5 bases and the J gene end by 6 bases; junction bases not matched to a gene: 1. The chain's CDR3 is CASSRLAGAGELFF. The CDR3 DNA reads as TGTGCCAGCTCAAGACTAGCGGGAGCCGGGGAGCTGTTTTTT.

The chain recombines TRBV15 with TRBJ2-1; D call uncertain. From germline, CDR1 is LNHNV and CDR2 YYDKDF (reference sequence). The V and J ends lost 1 base and 7 bases respectively, with 8 bases between them. This CDR3 spans 13 amino acids. The chain's CDR3 is CATSRVKPNEQFF. Written as DNA, the CDR3 is TGTGCCACCAGCAGAGTCAAACCGAATGAGCAGTTCTTC.

This chain links TRBV7-9 with TRBJ1-1; 7 bases agree with TRBD1. The CDR3 length is 12 residues. In germline, CDR1 is SEHNR, CDR2 FQNEAQ (reference sequence). Losses at the gene ends were 5 bases for V and 6 bases for J; bases not matched to a gene: 3. The chain's CDR3 is CASSQGQSEAFF. In DNA, the CDR3 is TGTGCCAGCAGCCAGGGACAGTCTGAAGCTTTCTTT.

In regard to this clone: Other nucleotide sequences in the sample specify the same CDR3. V is TRBV29-1 and J is TRBJ2-5; 8 nucleotides match TRBD1. The germline V gene has CDR1 SQVTM and CDR2 ANQGSEA. This CDR3 has 13 residues. After removal of 2 bases from V and 4 bases from J, the junction contained 3 bases not matched to a gene. DNA for the CDR3: TGCAGCGTTGAAAGACAGGGGAGAGAGACCCAGTACTTC. Translated: CSVERQGRETQYF.

The V call is TRBV4-1, the J call TRBJ1-5; no definite D call. This CDR3 region has 19 residues. Looked up from germline, CDR1 is MGHRA and CDR2 is YSYEKL. V was shortened by 1 base and J by 0 bases, with 19 bases between the two germline ends. The CDR3 reads CASSQGWVRESYSNQPQHF. The DNA of the CDR3 is TGCGCCAGCAGCCAAGGGTGGGTGCGGGAATCCTATAGCAATCAGCCCCAGCATTTT.